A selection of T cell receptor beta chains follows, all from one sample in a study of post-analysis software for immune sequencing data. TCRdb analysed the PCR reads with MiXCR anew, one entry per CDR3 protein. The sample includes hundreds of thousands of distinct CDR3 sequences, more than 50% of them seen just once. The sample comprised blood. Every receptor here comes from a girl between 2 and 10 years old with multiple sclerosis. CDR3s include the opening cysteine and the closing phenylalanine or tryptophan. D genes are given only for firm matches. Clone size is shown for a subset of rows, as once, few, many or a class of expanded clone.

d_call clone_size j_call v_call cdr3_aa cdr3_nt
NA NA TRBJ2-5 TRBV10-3 CAISVQASQETQYF TGTGCCATCAGTGTTCAGGCCTCCCAAGAGACCCAGTACTTC
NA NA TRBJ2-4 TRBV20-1 CSARERGAIAKNIQYF TGCAGTGCTAGAGAACGTGGGGCAATAGCCAAAAACATTCAGTACTTC
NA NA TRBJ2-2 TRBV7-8 CASSLSRFSPGELFF TGTGCCAGCAGCTTAAGTCGGTTTAGTCCCGGGGAGCTGTTTTTT
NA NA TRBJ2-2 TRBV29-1 CSAAARGPHTGELFF TGCAGCGCCGCAGCACGGGGTCCACACACCGGGGAGCTGTTTTTT
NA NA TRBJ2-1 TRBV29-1 CSVGQGYGNEQFF TGCAGCGTTGGTCAGGGGTATGGCAATGAGCAGTTCTTC
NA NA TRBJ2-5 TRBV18 CASSPQGDEETQYF TGTGCCAGCTCACCACAGGGCGATGAGGAGACCCAGTACTTC
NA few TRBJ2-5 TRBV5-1 CASSASTSVGETQYF TGCGCCAGCAGCGCCTCGACTAGTGTTGGAGAGACCCAGTACTTC
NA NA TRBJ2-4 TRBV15 CATSISDSLKYF TGTGCCACCAGCATTTCAGACAGCCTCAAGTACTTC
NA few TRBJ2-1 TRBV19 CASSIGGEQFF TGTGCCAGTAGTATCGGCGGCGAGCAGTTCTTC
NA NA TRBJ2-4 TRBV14 CASSHWADKNIQYF TGTGCCAGCAGCCATTGGGCAGACAAAAACATTCAGTACTTC
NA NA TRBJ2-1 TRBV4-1 CASSQAIGQGINEQFF TGCGCCAGCAGCCAAGCCATCGGGCAGGGGATAAATGAGCAGTTCTTC
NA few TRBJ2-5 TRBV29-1 CSVGLKTQYF TGCAGCGTTGGACTAAAGACCCAGTACTTC
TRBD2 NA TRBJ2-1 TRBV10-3 CAISESLAGDLSSYNEQFF TGTGCCATCAGTGAGTCGCTAGCGGGGGATCTGAGCTCCTACAATGAGCAGTTCTTC
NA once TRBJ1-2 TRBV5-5 CASRQPGTRRANYGYTF TGTGCCAGCAGACAACCCGGGACCCGGAGGGCAAACTATGGCTACACCTTC
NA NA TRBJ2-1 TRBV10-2 CASSEPDYNEQFF TGCGCCAGCAGTGAGCCGGACTACAATGAGCAGTTCTTC
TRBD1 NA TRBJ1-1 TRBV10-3 CAITEGQGYTEAFF TGTGCCATCACCGAGGGACAGGGGTACACTGAAGCTTTCTTT
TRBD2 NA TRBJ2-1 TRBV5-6 CASSLVSGGKEQFF TGTGCCAGCAGCTTGGTCTCGGGAGGGAAGGAGCAGTTCTTC
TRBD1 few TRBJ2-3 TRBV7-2 CASIGTGGTDTQYF TGTGCCAGTATCGGGACAGGTGGGACAGATACGCAGTATTTT
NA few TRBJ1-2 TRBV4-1 CASSREDGGDYGYTF TGCGCCAGCAGCCGCGAGGACGGAGGAGACTATGGCTACACCTTC
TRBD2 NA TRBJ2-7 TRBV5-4 CASSLRLAVPYEQYF TGTGCCAGCAGCTTGAGGCTAGCGGTTCCCTACGAGCAGTACTTC
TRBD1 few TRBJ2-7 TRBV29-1 CSVDLMGVGGDEQYF TGCAGCGTTGACTTGATGGGGGTAGGGGGCGACGAGCAGTACTTC
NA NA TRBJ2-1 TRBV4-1 CASSQSPVNTISYNEQFF TGCGCCAGCAGCCAATCTCCTGTGAATACCATATCCTACAATGAGCAGTTCTTC
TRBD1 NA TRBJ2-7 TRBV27 CASSFGTGETGEQYF TGTGCCAGCAGTTTCGGGACAGGGGAAACGGGGGAGCAGTACTTC